This T cell receptor beta chain originates from a study of CD8 T cells in Susac syndrome. It was with random hexamers that roughly 0.5 to 1 ug RNA was reverse transcribed. The immunoSEQ assay covered 54 Vbeta and 13 Jbeta segments for CDR3. Using its own MiXCR run on the immunoSEQ multiplex PCR reads, TCRdb lists one record per CDR3 protein. The sample includes approximately 230,000 distinct CDR3 sequences, around 95% of them seen just once. TCR beta from blood CD8+ and CD4+ T cells was sequenced. V was shortened by 0 bases and J by 10 bases, with 12 bases between the two germline ends. The germline CDR1 and CDR2 sequences are GTSNPN and SVGIG (reference sequence). This CDR3 contains 12 residues.

V usage is TRBV30 and J usage is TRBJ2-5; D gene unclear. Sequenced material: CD4+ T cells from PBMCs. The TCR originated in a human donor with multiple sclerosis. CDR3 bases: TGTGCCTGGAGTGTACTGGTAGGGTTCCAGTACTTC. Protein sequence: CAWSVLVGFQYF. The full variable domain, with the rest looked up from reference TRBV30 and TRBJ2-5, is SQTIHQWPATLVQPVGSPLSLECTVEGTSNPNLYWYRQAAGRGLQLLFYSVGIGQISSEVPQNLSASRPQDRQFILSSKKLLLSDSGFYLCAWSVLVGFQYFGPGTRLLVL.